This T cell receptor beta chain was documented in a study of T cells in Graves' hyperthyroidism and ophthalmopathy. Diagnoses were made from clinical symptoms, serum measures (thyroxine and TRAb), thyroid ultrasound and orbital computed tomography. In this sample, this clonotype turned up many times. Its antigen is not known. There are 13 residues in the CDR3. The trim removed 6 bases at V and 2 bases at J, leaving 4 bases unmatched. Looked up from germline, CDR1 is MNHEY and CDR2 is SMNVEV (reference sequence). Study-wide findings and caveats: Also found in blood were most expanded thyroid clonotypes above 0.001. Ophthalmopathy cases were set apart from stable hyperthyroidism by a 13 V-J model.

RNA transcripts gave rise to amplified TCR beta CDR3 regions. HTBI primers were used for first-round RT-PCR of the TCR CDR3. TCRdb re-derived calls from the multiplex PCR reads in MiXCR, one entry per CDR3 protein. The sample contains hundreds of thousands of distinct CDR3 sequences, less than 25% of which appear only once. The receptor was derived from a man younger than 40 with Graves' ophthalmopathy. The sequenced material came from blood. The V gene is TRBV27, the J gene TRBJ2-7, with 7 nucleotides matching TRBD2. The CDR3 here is CASRLASPYEQYF. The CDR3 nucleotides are TGTGCCAGCAGACTAGCGTCTCCCTACGAGCAGTACTTC.